The T cell receptor (beta chain) described here comes from a study of cytomegalovirus exposure and HLA in healthy donors. Turning to this clone: Its matching antigen is unknown.

This CDR3 region has 14 residues. The V end lost 4 bases, the J end lost 2 bases, and 9 bases lay between the germline ends. CDR1 and CDR2 (germline): SNHLY, FYNNEI. The validation cohort, a group of 90 to 150 subjects, included the donors and was separate from the approximately 650-subject first cohort. Sequencing was performed with immunoSEQ multiplex PCR; in TCRdb, only in-frame clones are kept and a portion is missing. The table shows 250,000 to 400,000 clones, with about 85% occurring only once. Regarding the study as a whole: Through in vitro validation, three CMV-associated chains were shown to be specific for CMV antigens. Clusters of TCRs from the first cohort tended to co-occur in the roughly 120 validation repertoires (as a later analysis found).

This chain joins TRBV2 and TRBJ1-5, with D tentatively TRBD1 (5 bases). The sequence was obtained from a woman aged 25-40 years in good health and CMV-seropositive. Sequenced material: PBMCs. CDR3 DNA: TGTGCCAGCAGTGGGGACTTTCGCAATCAGCCCCAGCATTTT. Protein product: CASSGDFRNQPQHF.